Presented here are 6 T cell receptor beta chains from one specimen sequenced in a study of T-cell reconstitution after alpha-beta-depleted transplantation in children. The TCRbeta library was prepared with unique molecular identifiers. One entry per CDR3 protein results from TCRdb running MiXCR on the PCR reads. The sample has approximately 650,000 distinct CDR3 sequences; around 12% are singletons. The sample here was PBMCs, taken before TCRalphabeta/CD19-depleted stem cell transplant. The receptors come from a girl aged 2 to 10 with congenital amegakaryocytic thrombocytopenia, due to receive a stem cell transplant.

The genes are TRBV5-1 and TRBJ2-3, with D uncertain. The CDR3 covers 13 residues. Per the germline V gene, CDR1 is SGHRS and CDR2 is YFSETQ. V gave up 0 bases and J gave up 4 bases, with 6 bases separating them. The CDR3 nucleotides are TGCGCCAGCAGCTTGGCCCTTCCAGATACGCAGTATTTT. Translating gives CASSLALPDTQYF. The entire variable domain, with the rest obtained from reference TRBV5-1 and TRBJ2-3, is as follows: KAGVTQTPRYLIKTRGQQVTLSCSPISGHRSVSWYQQTPGQGLQFLFEYFSETQRNKGNFPGRFSGRQFSNSRSEMNVSTLELGDSALYLCASSLALPDTQYFGPGTRLTVL.

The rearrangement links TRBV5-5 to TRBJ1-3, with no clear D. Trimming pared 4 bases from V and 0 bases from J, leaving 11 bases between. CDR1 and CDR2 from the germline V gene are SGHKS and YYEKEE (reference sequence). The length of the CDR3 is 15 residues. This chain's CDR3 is CASSHSHSSGNTIYF. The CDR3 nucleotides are TGTGCCAGCAGCCACTCTCATAGCTCTGGAAACACCATATATTTT. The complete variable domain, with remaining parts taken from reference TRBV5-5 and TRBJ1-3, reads DAGVTQSPTHLIKTRGQQVTLRCSPISGHKSVSWYQQVLGQGPQFIFQYYEKEERGRGNFPDRFSARQFPNYSSELNVNALLLGDSALYLCASSHSHSSGNTIYFGEGSWLTVV.

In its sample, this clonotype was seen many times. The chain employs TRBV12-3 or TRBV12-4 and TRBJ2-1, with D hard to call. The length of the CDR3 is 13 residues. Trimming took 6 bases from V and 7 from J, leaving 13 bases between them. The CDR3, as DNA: TGTGCCAGCAGCCCAGGCAGAAGTAATGAGCAGTTCTTC. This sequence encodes CASSPGRSNEQFF.

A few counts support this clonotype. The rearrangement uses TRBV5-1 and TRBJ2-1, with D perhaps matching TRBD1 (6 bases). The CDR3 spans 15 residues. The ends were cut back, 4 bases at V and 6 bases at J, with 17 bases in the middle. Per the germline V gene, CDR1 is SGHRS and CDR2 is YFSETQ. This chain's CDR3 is CASSHFGQKSNEQFF. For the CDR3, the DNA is TGCGCCAGCAGCCACTTCGGACAGAAAAGCAATGAGCAGTTCTTC.

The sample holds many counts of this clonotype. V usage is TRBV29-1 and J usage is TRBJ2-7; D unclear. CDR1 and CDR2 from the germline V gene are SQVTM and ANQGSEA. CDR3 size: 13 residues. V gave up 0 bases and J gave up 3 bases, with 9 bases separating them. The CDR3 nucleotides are TGCAGCGTTGAAGATAATACAGACTACGAGCAGTACTTC. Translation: CSVEDNTDYEQYF.

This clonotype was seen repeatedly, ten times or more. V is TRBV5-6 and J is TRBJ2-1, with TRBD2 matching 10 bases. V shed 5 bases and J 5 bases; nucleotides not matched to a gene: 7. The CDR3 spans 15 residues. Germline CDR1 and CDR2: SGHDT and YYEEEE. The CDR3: CASSLAGGSNNEQFF. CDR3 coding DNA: TGTGCCAGCAGTTTAGCGGGAGGAAGCAACAATGAGCAGTTCTTC.